These 15 T cell receptor delta chains originate from one sample sequenced in a study of Vδ1+ human thymocytes. Extracted RNA was reverse transcribed into cDNA. CDR3 amplicons came from multiplex PCR with pooled V-gene forward and constant-region reverse primers. TCRdb fed the multiplex PCR reads into CATT to redo clone calling. This sample carries tens of thousands of delta-chain clones, more than 15% of them seen once, and the ten largest clones take 0.5%. Study observations and caveats: Thymic TRG and TRD repertoires appeared highly polyclonal, with Gaussian CDR3 length distributions.

These receptors have no identified antigens. Sample: Vdelta1+ gamma-delta thymocytes from the thymus. Subset indicated: FACS-sorted CD3+ TCRalphabeta- TCRVdelta1+ TCRVdelta2- thymocytes. These TCRs come from a boy under two years old who had congenital heart surgery.

The chain employs TRDV1 and TRDJ1; 10 nucleotides line up with TRDD3. Germline V gene data show CDR1 as TSWWSYY and CDR2 as QGS. The CDR3 length is 18 residues. Germline trimming cut 1 base from V and 3 bases from J; bases unmatched to any gene: 11. The CDR3 coding sequence is TGTGCTCTTGGGGAACGGATCGTACTGGGGGATTGTCCCGATAAACTCATCTTT. Its translation: CALGERIVLGDCPDKLIF.

This clone was counted only a few times. V and J are TRDV1 and TRDJ1; TRDD3 matches 8 bases. The junction had 9 bases not matched to a gene; V was cut back by 3 bases and J by 0 bases. The CDR3 has 17 amino acids. Germline lookup yields CDR1 TSWWSYY and CDR2 QGS. The CDR3 spells CALGEYWGPPYTDKLIF. CDR3 nucleotide sequence: TGTGCTCTTGGGGAGTACTGGGGGCCTCCGTACACCGATAAACTCATCTTT.

This clone was seen more than once but under ten times. The chain has TRDV1 and TRDJ1; 7 nucleotides line up with TRDD3. Looked up from germline, CDR1 is TSWWSYY and CDR2 is QGS. This CDR3 region has 17 residues. The V and J ends lost 5 bases and 0 bases, in that order; junction bases with no gene match: 12. CDR3 DNA sequence: TGTGCTCTTGGGAACTCTAGGGGGGGATGGAACACCGATAAACTCATCTTT. This encodes CALGNSRGGWNTDKLIF.

This clone was picked up many times. V is TRDV2 and J is TRDJ3; 7 bases align to TRDD3. Germline lookup yields CDR1 GEAIGNYY and CDR2 EKD. The CDR3 totals 20 residues. V was clipped by 1 base and J by 0 bases; unmatched bases: 11. The CDR3 loop is CACDTNGGRDSSWDTRQMFF. The CDR3 nucleotides read TGTGCCTGTGACACGAATGGGGGAAGAGATAGCTCCTGGGACACCCGACAGATGTTTTTC.

This chain links TRDV1 with TRDJ1; TRDD3 matches 10 bases. The ends lost 5 bases at V and 1 base at J; junction bases unmatched: 10. The V gene's germline CDR1 is TSWWSYY and CDR2 QGS. CDR3 length equals 17 residues. This chain's CDR3 is CALGYWGIPLGTDKLIF. CDR3 nucleotide sequence: TGTGCTCTTGGGTACTGGGGGATTCCCCTGGGCACCGATAAACTCATCTTT.

The V gene is TRDV1, the J gene TRDJ1; 10 bases map to TRDD3. The CDR3 length is 20 residues. V was pared by 2 bases and J by 0 bases, with 15 bases of the junction left unmatched. Germline CDR1 is TSWWSYY and CDR2 is QGS. CDR3 protein: CALGEGGYYCTGGYTDKLIF. DNA for the CDR3: TGTGCTCTTGGGGAAGGGGGTTACTACTGCACTGGGGGATACACCGATAAACTCATCTTT.

The rearrangement links TRDV2 to TRDJ1; 7 bases map to TRDD3. V was clipped by 0 bases and J by 3 bases; unmatched bases: 15. Germline loops: CDR1 GEAIGNYY, CDR2 EKD. This CDR3 has 18 amino acids. CDR3: CACDTERRWGRIPDKLIF. The CDR3 DNA is TGTGCCTGTGACACCGAGAGGAGGTGGGGGAGGATCCCCGATAAACTCATCTTT.

This clone was seen a few times. The genes are TRDV1 and TRDJ1, with D maybe TRDD3 (6 bases). This CDR3 is 18 amino acids long. V was cut by 9 bases and J by 0 bases, with 26 bases left in between. Germline CDR1 reads TSWWSYY; CDR2 reads QGS. The CDR3 spells CALALCLGLHQYTDKLIF. CDR3 nucleotides: TGTGCTCTGGCCCTCTGCCTGGGGCTCCACCAGTACACCGATAAACTCATCTTT.

This clone was seen a handful of times. This chain joins TRDV1 and TRDJ1; 9 positions match TRDD2. The CDR3 sequence is 20 residues long. Germline V gene lookup returns CDR1 TSWWSYY and CDR2 QGS. Germline trimming cut 2 bases from V and 8 bases from J; bases unmatched to any gene: 24. The CDR3 DNA reads as TGTGCTCTTGGGGAAACCCGAGCCTTCCTACGAAGTGCGGGGGGATCAAAACTCATCTTT. It translates to CALGETRAFLRSAGGSKLIF.

The chain employs TRDV1 and TRDJ1, with TRDD3 identical over 8 bases. Germline V gives CDR1 TSWWSYY, CDR2 QGS. The CDR3 spans 21 residues. J lost 0 bases, V lost 5 bases, and 23 bases had no gene match. The CDR3 DNA reads TGTGCTCTTGGGATCAACCCCGAGAGGGGGTACTGGGGGCCCAACACCGATAAACTCATCTTT. Encoded protein: CALGINPERGYWGPNTDKLIF.

This clone was observed a handful of times. Being one base from a much bigger clone, this may be a read error. The sample contains more than one DNA sequence encoding this CDR3. The chain couples TRDV2 to TRDJ1; TRDD3 agrees at 11 bases. Germline CDR1 reads GEAIGNYY; CDR2 reads EKD. There are 13 residues in the CDR3. DNA for the CDR3: TGTGCCTGTCCTGGGGGATACACCGATAAGCTCATCTTT. It yields the protein CACPGGYTDKLIF.

This clone was recorded a few times. The chain is built from TRDV1 and TRDJ2; 10 bases are a match to TRDD3. With 1 base clipped from V and 0 bases from J, the junction kept 23 bases outside the gene matches. The CDR3 spans 24 residues. Looked up from germline, CDR1 is TSWWSYY and CDR2 is QGS. The chain's CDR3 is CALGERTRSITGGLRPALTAQLFF. The CDR3, as DNA: TGTGCTCTTGGGGAACGTACTAGGTCGATTACTGGGGGATTACGTCCCGCTTTGACAGCACAACTCTTCTTT.

This clone was counted only a few times. The gene calls are TRDV1 and TRDJ1, with D tentatively TRDD3 (6 bases). The CDR3 runs 17 residues. The V gene's germline CDR1 is TSWWSYY and CDR2 QGS. Trimming took off 5 bases at V and 0 bases at J, with 19 bases between the two ends. CDR3 bases: TGTGCTCTTGGGAACGGAGAGGGGGGGACCCACACCGATAAACTCATCTTT. Protein product: CALGNGEGGTHTDKLIF.

The chain recombines TRDV1 with TRDJ1; TRDD3 matches at 13 bases. The germline gives CDR1 TSWWSYY, CDR2 QGS. V was clipped by 2 bases and J by 7 bases; unmatched bases: 13. CDR3 length: 18 amino acids. The CDR3, as DNA: TGTGCTCTTGGGGAATTACTTATTTCTACTGGGGGATACGGTAAACTCATCTTT. Protein sequence: CALGELLISTGGYGKLIF.

This clone appeared a few times. The chain uses TRDV1 and TRDJ1; 7 bases align to TRDD3. Germline V lookup: CDR1 TSWWSYY, CDR2 QGS. The V gene end was trimmed by 5 bases and the J gene end by 0 bases; junction bases not matched to a gene: 18. CDR3 length: 19 residues. In DNA form, the CDR3 reads TGTGCTCTTGGGAAAGGTTCCGCGATACTGGGGATTAACACCGATAAACTCATCTTT. Translating gives CALGKGSAILGINTDKLIF.